This T cell receptor beta chain was observed in a study of graft-versus-host responses after intestinal transplantation. Study-wide background: Recipients had multivisceral, liver-intestinal, or isolated intestinal transplants.

Overall study findings and caveats: Individuals who had graft-donor T cell macrochimerism had allografts that showed high graft-versus-host to host-versus-graft clonal ratios. Early post-transplant HvG declines were associated with peak circulating GvH clone levels.

The repertoire was sequenced with immunoSEQ multiplex PCR; TCRdb's copy has only in-frame clones and lacks some. The repertoire has about 99,000 clones, roughly 93% of them found once; the top ten carry 0.9% to 1.5%. In germline, CDR1 is PRHDT, CDR2 FYEKMQ (reference sequence). This CDR3 contains 13 residues. Trimming cost V 6 bases and J 4 bases, with 12 bases left between them. In regard to this clone: Its antigen is still unknown.

The chain links TRBV13 to TRBJ1-2; D not certain. This TCR derives from a human donor who received an intestinal transplant. The sequencing here drew on unstimulated CD8+ T cells sorted from spleen or lymph node cells, taken before intestinal transplant. The CDR3 coding sequence is TGTGCCAGCAGGAGTTCAAGTCTCTATGGCTACACCTTC. This sequence encodes CASRSSSLYGYTF.